The 32 T cell receptor beta chains presented below share a single source sample, sequenced in a study of PD-1 blockade in classical Hodgkin lymphoma. Every patient relapsed after autologous stem cell transplantation, and brentuximab vedotin exposure varied. Sequencing was performed with immunoSEQ multiplex PCR; in TCRdb, only in-frame clones are kept and a portion is missing. The data hold some 64,000 clones, with 80% to 90% observed a single time. Material: peripheral blood mononuclear cells (PBMCs), obtained at baseline. The source of these receptors is a human donor with classical Hodgkin lymphoma.

This chain joins TRBV7-9 and TRBJ2-7, with TRBD2 identical over 11 bases. CDR3 length: 15 residues. The V and J ends lost 5 bases and 5 bases, in that order; junction bases with no gene match: 8. The V gene's germline CDR1 is SEHNR and CDR2 FQNEAQ (reference sequence). The CDR3 here is CASSTTSGGSDEQYF. The DNA of the CDR3 is TGTGCCAGCAGCACAACTAGCGGGGGCTCTGACGAGCAGTACTTC.

This chain links TRBV6-1 with TRBJ1-5; D is unclear. The CDR3 is 11 amino acids. Germline CDR1 and CDR2: MNHNS and SASEGT. V was clipped by 5 bases and J by 11 bases, with 10 bases between them. The CDR3 is CASSLGRTQHF. The CDR3 region has the DNA TGTGCCAGCAGTCTAGGACGGACCCAGCATTTT.

The CDR3 bases are TGTGCCAGCAGCTCCCTGGGACAGACTAATGAAAAACTGTTTTTT. Protein product: CASSSLGQTNEKLFF. The chain joins TRBV7-9 to TRBJ1-4; 7 bases agree with TRBD1. The CDR3 runs to 15 residues. J lost 2 bases, V lost 4 bases, and 4 bases had no gene match. Germline V lookup: CDR1 SEHNR, CDR2 FQNEAQ (reference sequence).

V is TRBV6-1 and J is TRBJ2-2; D is uncertain. Germline assignment: CDR1 MNHNS and CDR2 SASEGT. The V and J ends lost 4 bases and 5 bases respectively, with 11 bases between them. The CDR3 is 14 amino acids. CDR3 amino acids: CASSGLDSTGELFF. In DNA, the CDR3 is TGTGCCAGCAGTGGTTTAGATAGTACCGGGGAGCTGTTTTTT.

The count of this clone is one. V and J are TRBV2 and TRBJ2-2, with a weak D call TRBD1 (6 bases). This CDR3 is 17 amino acids long. CDR1 SNHLY and CDR2 FYNNEI come from the germline V gene. V lost 3 bases and J 4 bases, leaving 18 bases between the germline ends. CDR3 bases: TGTGCCAGCAGTGAGCCGGCACAGGGCGAGCCCACCGGGGAGCTGTTTTTT. This encodes CASSEPAQGEPTGELFF.

The chain has TRBV29-1 and TRBJ2-3, with 7 bases fitting TRBD1. The germline V gene has CDR1 SQVTM and CDR2 ANQGSEA. This CDR3 is 14 amino acids long. The CDR3 sequence: CSLLHRGNTDTQYF. CDR3 sequence (DNA): TGCAGTCTCCTCCACAGGGGAAACACAGATACGCAGTATTTT.

V gene TRBV4-2 combines with J gene TRBJ1-6; perhaps TRBD1 as D (5 bases). Trimming cost V 0 bases and J 7 bases, with 13 bases left between them. The CDR3 contains 16 residues. Per the germline V gene, CDR1 is LGHNA and CDR2 is YNFKEQ. The CDR3 loop reads CASSQDLGGGNSPLHF. DNA of the CDR3: TGTGCCAGCAGCCAAGATCTTGGCGGGGGAAATTCACCCCTCCACTTT.

V and J are TRBV7-8 and TRBJ2-1, with TRBD1 identical over 12 bases. CDR3 length: 17 amino acids. Trimming cost V 7 bases and J 8 bases; bases outside gene matches: 15. CDR1 is SGHVS, CDR2 FQNEAQ, per germline. The CDR3 loop reads CASTPSGGTGGRDEQFF. The CDR3 coding sequence is TGTGCCAGCACCCCCTCGGGAGGGACAGGGGGCCGAGATGAGCAGTTCTTC.

The V gene is TRBV6-5, the J gene TRBJ1-6; D is unclear. Germline assignment: CDR1 MNHEY and CDR2 SVGAGI. V was shortened by 7 bases and J by 9 bases, with 19 bases between the two germline ends. The CDR3 contains 15 residues. CDR3 in amino acids: CASTPAGSSRSPLHF. CDR3 sequence (DNA): TGTGCCAGCACCCCGGCGGGGAGTTCCCGTTCACCCCTCCACTTT.

The CDR3 sequence: CASIDRGGYNSPLHF. In DNA, the CDR3 is TGTGCCAGCATTGACAGGGGAGGCTATAATTCACCCCTCCACTTT. The V and J genes are TRBV6-6 and TRBJ1-6, with 8 bases that match TRBD1. CDR1 is MNHNY and CDR2 is SVGAGI in the germline V gene (reference sequence). CDR3 length: 15 amino acids. With 7 bases clipped from V and 3 bases from J, the junction kept 5 bases outside the gene matches.

The chain carries TRBV5-1 and TRBJ1-1, with D perhaps TRBD1 (6 bases). V dropped 2 bases and J dropped 1 base, with 9 bases sitting between them. The CDR3 is 14 residues long. Germline CDR1 and CDR2: SGHRS and YFSETQ. CDR3 sequence: CASSFLQGNTEAFF. Here the CDR3 DNA reads TGCGCCAGCAGCTTCCTACAGGGGAACACTGAAGCTTTCTTT.

The gene calls are TRBV6-1 and TRBJ1-2; a possible D gene is TRBD1 (5 bases). This CDR3 comprises 13 residues. The V gene lost 2 bases and the J gene lost 12 bases, with 16 bases spanning the gap. Germline V gene sequence: CDR1 MNHNS, CDR2 SASEGT. DNA of the CDR3: TGTGCCAGCAGTGAAAGAATACGAGACAGAAACACCTTC. It specifies CASSERIRDRNTF.

V gene TRBV7-9 combines with J gene TRBJ2-7; either TRBD1 or TRBD2 may supply D (5 bases each). Trimming cost V 5 bases and J 6 bases, with 14 bases left between them. Per germline, CDR1 SEHNR and CDR2 FQNEAQ (reference sequence). The CDR3 extends over 13 amino acids. CDR3 bases: TGTGCCAGCAGCCCATCTGGGGGTTCCGAGCAGTACTTC. It encodes CASSPSGGSEQYF. Using reference TRBV7-9 and TRBJ2-7 for the parts outside the CDR3, the full variable domain is DTGVSQNPRHKITKRGQNVTFRCDPISEHNRLYWYRQTLGQGPEFLTYFQNEAQLEKSRLLSDRFSAERPKGSFSTLEIQRTEQGDSAMYLCASSPSGGSEQYFGPGTRLTVT.

This rearrangement joins TRBV27 to TRBJ1-1; D remains unclear. The CDR3 runs 11 residues. Trimming removed 4 bases at V and 8 bases at J, with 8 bases between. Germline CDR1 is MNHEY and CDR2 is SMNVEV (reference sequence). CDR3: CASSSPPEAFF. The CDR3 DNA is TGTGCCAGCAGTTCGCCTCCCGAAGCTTTCTTT.

Here the CDR3 DNA reads TGTGCCAGCAGCCACACAGATACGCAGTATTTT. Its protein is CASSHTDTQYF. The chain recombines TRBV7-9 with TRBJ2-3, with unresolved D. The V gene lost 5 bases and the J gene lost 2 bases, with 2 bases spanning the gap. This CDR3 has 11 amino acids. Looked up from germline, CDR1 is SEHNR and CDR2 is FQNEAQ (reference sequence).

The chain's CDR3 is CATSLRGSGDGGYTF. CDR3 DNA sequence: TGTGCCACCAGCCTCAGGGGATCTGGGGACGGTGGCTACACCTTC. The chain has TRBV15 and TRBJ1-2; tentative D call: TRBD1 (6 bases). This CDR3 has 15 residues. Germline CDR1 LNHNV, CDR2 YYDKDF (reference sequence). V was trimmed by 5 bases and J by 7 bases, leaving 20 bases between them.

This chain uses TRBV4-1 with TRBJ2-5; no clear D. The CDR3 covers 15 residues. The V gene's germline CDR1 is MGHRA and CDR2 YSYEKL. Trimming removed 4 bases at V and 5 bases at J, with 17 bases between. This CDR3 reads CASSPRTLERETQYF. CDR3 sequence (DNA): TGCGCCAGCAGCCCGCGGACCCTGGAGAGGGAGACCCAGTACTTC.

This clone showed up just once. This chain links TRBV27 with TRBJ2-3, with D uncertain. Germline V lookup: CDR1 MNHEY, CDR2 SMNVEV (reference sequence). The CDR3 sequence is 18 residues long. The germline V and J ends were trimmed by 6 bases and 0 bases, with 22 bases remaining between them. Here the CDR3 reads CASRPLSIGFASTDTQYF. The CDR3 coding sequence is TGTGCCAGCAGACCTCTGAGTATCGGGTTTGCTAGCACAGATACGCAGTATTTT.

The sample holds one count of this clone. The J gene is TRBJ2-1, the V gene TRBV5-1, with D maybe TRBD1 (6 bases). The V gene's germline CDR1 is SGHRS and CDR2 YFSETQ. Trimming removed 2 bases from V and 7 bases from J, with 13 bases in between. The CDR3 spans 14 residues. The CDR3 DNA is TGCGCCAGCAGCTTAAGCTGGACAGTTAATGAGCAGTTCTTC. Its protein is CASSLSWTVNEQFF.

This chain joins TRBV5-1 and TRBJ1-2; D uncertain. V was clipped by 4 bases and J by 8 bases, with 12 bases between them. This CDR3 region has 12 residues. The germline V gene has CDR1 SGHRS and CDR2 YFSETQ. CDR3 bases: TGCGCCAGCAGCCTCGACGGGAAAGGCTACACCTTC. Protein: CASSLDGKGYTF.

The chain combines TRBV5-6 with TRBJ2-7; 8 bases fit TRBD1. This CDR3 spans 14 amino acids. The germline CDR1 and CDR2 sequences are SGHDT and YYEEEE. V trimming: 3 bases; J trimming: 7 bases; junction bases outside the gene matches: 9. The CDR3 reads CASSSMMTGEEQYF. The CDR3 DNA is TGTGCCAGCAGCTCGATGATGACAGGGGAGGAGCAGTACTTC.

The V and J genes are TRBV30 and TRBJ2-7; D might be TRBD1 or TRBD2, each matching 5 bases. V was cut by 8 bases and J by 7 bases, with 18 bases left in between. This CDR3 has 12 amino acids. Germline CDR1 reads GTSNPN; CDR2 reads SVGIG (reference sequence). The DNA for the CDR3 is TGTGCCGTACGGGACGCACCGTATGAGCAGTACTTC. Protein product: CAVRDAPYEQYF.

The rearrangement uses TRBV7-9 and TRBJ2-5, with TRBD2 as a possible D gene (5 bases). V dropped 5 bases and J dropped 5 bases, with 18 bases sitting between them. The CDR3 runs to 15 residues. Germline lookup yields CDR1 SEHNR and CDR2 FQNEAQ (reference sequence). CDR3 sequence reads: CASSPVLAPGETQYF. The CDR3 coding sequence is TGTGCCAGCAGCCCCGTCCTGGCCCCGGGGGAGACCCAGTACTTC.

The rearrangement uses TRBV2 and TRBJ1-3; D is ambiguous. Trimming cost V 3 bases and J 0 bases, with 9 bases left between them. Germline-derived CDR1 and CDR2 are SNHLY and FYNNEI. The CDR3 sequence is 15 residues long. In DNA form, the CDR3 reads TGTGCCAGCAGTGATGGCGCAGTCTCTGGAAACACCATATATTTT. It codes for CASSDGAVSGNTIYF.

The rearrangement joins TRBV7-9 to TRBJ1-1; D gene uncertain. Germline-derived CDR1 and CDR2 are SEHNR and FQNEAQ (reference sequence). Trimming pared 1 base from V and 11 bases from J, leaving 8 bases between. This CDR3 contains 11 residues. The CDR3 region has the DNA TGTGCCAGCAGCTTAGTGGTTCCGGCTTTCTTT. Translating it yields CASSLVVPAFF.

This sequence joins TRBV30 and TRBJ2-7, with D uncertain. This CDR3 is built from 12 residues. In germline, CDR1 is GTSNPN, CDR2 SVGIG (reference sequence). V was shortened by 0 bases and J by 2 bases, with 5 bases between the two germline ends. CDR3: CAWSVGPYEQYF. Here the CDR3 DNA reads TGTGCCTGGAGTGTTGGCCCCTACGAGCAGTACTTC.

The chain combines TRBV7-3 with TRBJ2-3; either TRBD1 or TRBD2 may fit D (6 bases each). This CDR3 is built from 14 residues. Between the trimmed V and J ends, which lost 3 bases and 4 bases, there was a span of 11 bases. CDR1 SGHTA and CDR2 FQGTGA come from the germline V gene. The CDR3 is CASSLGGSPDTQYF. CDR3 in DNA: TGTGCCAGCAGCTTGGGGGGCTCCCCAGATACGCAGTATTTT.

This clone was observed once. The chain recombines TRBV6-1 with TRBJ1-6; 7 bases are a match to TRBD1. V trimming: 7 bases; J trimming: 5 bases; junction bases outside the gene matches: 8. The CDR3 is 15 residues long. The germline CDR1 and CDR2 sequences are MNHNS and SASEGT. This CDR3 reads CASTMGQPNNSPLHF. In DNA form, the CDR3 reads TGTGCCAGCACGATGGGACAGCCGAATAATTCACCCCTCCACTTT.

CDR3 sequence reads: CAWSVSGQGGGYTF. In nucleotides, the CDR3 is TGTGCCTGGAGTGTAAGCGGACAGGGTGGCGGCTACACCTTC. The gene calls are TRBV30 and TRBJ1-2; TRBD1 matches 8 bases. V was clipped by 0 bases and J by 8 bases; unmatched bases: 8. Germline CDR1 is GTSNPN and CDR2 is SVGIG (reference sequence). The CDR3 length is 14 residues.

This chain uses TRBV5-1 with TRBJ2-3, with 12 bases aligning to TRBD2. CDR3 length: 20 amino acids. The V segment lost 3 bases and the J segment 2 bases; nucleotides outside the gene matches: 16. Looked up from germline, CDR1 is SGHRS and CDR2 is YFSETQ. CDR3 amino acids: CASSSTLAGGDPLLTDTQYF. The CDR3, as DNA: TGCGCCAGCAGCTCGACCCTAGCGGGGGGGGACCCACTCCTCACAGATACGCAGTATTTT.

The chain carries TRBV15 and TRBJ2-2, with 7 bases aligning to TRBD2. The germline V gene has CDR1 LNHNV and CDR2 YYDKDF (reference sequence). This CDR3 contains 16 residues. Losses at the gene ends were 0 bases for V and 5 bases for J; bases not matched to a gene: 6. The CDR3 reads CATSRDRVAGTGELFF. CDR3 nucleotide sequence: TGTGCCACCAGCAGAGATCGGGTAGCGGGTACCGGGGAGCTGTTTTTT.

CDR3 amino acids: CASTRQGNQPQHF. CDR3 nucleotides: TGTGCCAGCACCCGCCAGGGGAATCAGCCCCAGCATTTT. V gene TRBV7-2 combines with J gene TRBJ1-5; maybe TRBD1 (6 bases). V lost 7 bases, J lost 4 bases, and 11 bases lay in between. Germline CDR1 is SGHTA and CDR2 is FQGNSA. The CDR3 totals 13 residues.